The 28 T cell receptor beta chains below were found in one sample sequenced in a study of blood T cell repertoires in COVID-19. Data came from immunoSEQ multiplex PCR; TCRdb stores just in-frame clones and leaves some out. The sample gives 95,000 to 150,000 clones, 82% of which show up once; approximately 4.5% is in the top ten. The sample was peripheral blood. These receptors came from a woman aged 70 to 79 with acute or convalescent COVID-19.

This rearrangement joins TRBV5-4 to TRBJ1-2, with D uncertain. Germline lookup yields CDR1 SGHNT and CDR2 YYREEE (reference sequence). Trimming shortened V by 4 bases and J by 0 bases, and 10 bases separated the two germline ends. This CDR3 is 14 amino acids long. DNA of the CDR3: TGTGCCAGCAGCACGGACGGGACTAACTATGGCTACACCTTC. This gives the protein CASSTDGTNYGYTF.

This sequence joins TRBV5-8 and TRBJ2-2, with TRBD2 matching over 7 bases. The ends lost 4 bases at V and 7 bases at J; junction bases unmatched: 7. The CDR3 has 14 residues. CDR1 is SGHTS, CDR2 YDEGEE, per germline. The CDR3 DNA is TGTGCCAGCAGCCTCCAGGGACTAAACGGGGAGCTGTTTTTT. It codes for CASSLQGLNGELFF.

V and J are TRBV3-1 (or the pseudogene TRBV3-2) and TRBJ2-7; possibly TRBD1 for D (5 bases). The CDR3 runs to 15 residues. V shed 4 bases and J shed 2 bases, with 15 bases lying between them. CDR1 and CDR2 from the germline V gene are LGHDT and YNNKEL (reference sequence). The CDR3 sequence is CASSPTPRTTYEQYF. The CDR3 nucleotides read TGTGCCAGCAGCCCCACCCCTCGGACAACCTACGAGCAGTACTTC.

V usage is TRBV7-7 and J usage is TRBJ1-4; the D gene is possibly TRBD1 (5 bases). With 1 base removed from V and 3 bases from J, the gap between germline ends came to 9 bases. This CDR3 spans 15 amino acids. Germline V lookup: CDR1 SSHAT, CDR2 FNYEAQ (reference sequence). In DNA, the CDR3 is TGTGCCAGCAGCTTAGGGGGGGGTGCTAATGAAAAACTGTTTTTT. The encoded protein is CASSLGGGANEKLFF.

The chain employs TRBV9 and TRBJ1-2; D is uncertain. The CDR3 spans 12 residues. The V gene's germline CDR1 is SGDLS and CDR2 YYNGEE. V was clipped by 3 bases and J by 4 bases, with 7 bases between them. Here the CDR3 DNA reads TGTGCCAGCAGCGGAGGAGGCTATGGCTACACCTTC. This encodes CASSGGGYGYTF.

Only a few counts were recorded for this clone. The J gene is TRBJ2-3, the V gene TRBV11-2; possible D gene TRBD2, 5 bases. The CDR3 runs 15 residues. Germline CDR1 reads SGHAT; CDR2 reads FQNNGV. Trimming shortened V by 3 bases and J by 3 bases, and 13 bases separated the two germline ends. CDR3 region: CASSFGLSWTDTQYF. The CDR3 DNA sequence: TGTGCCAGCAGCTTTGGACTGTCTTGGACAGATACGCAGTATTTT.

The chain has TRBV5-4 and TRBJ2-5; no firm D call. The CDR3 runs 13 residues. Per the germline V gene, CDR1 is SGHNT and CDR2 is YYREEE (reference sequence). Deletions cut 4 bases from V and 3 bases from J, with 10 bases between. CDR3 bases: TGTGCCAGCAGCCGTTTAACGGAAGAGACCCAGTACTTC. Its protein is CASSRLTEETQYF.

The chain links TRBV11-3 to TRBJ2-2; D gene unclear. Trimming stripped 4 bases from V and 4 bases from J, with 16 bases between. The CDR3 spans 16 residues. In germline, CDR1 is SGHNT, CDR2 YENEEA. CDR3 sequence (DNA): TGTGCCAGCAGCTCCAGGTTTGCAGTGAGCACCGGGGAGCTGTTTTTT. This gives the protein CASSSRFAVSTGELFF.

This clone has only one observation. The chain is built from TRBV10-3 and TRBJ1-5; D call uncertain. Germline V gene lookup returns CDR1 ENHRY and CDR2 SYGVKD. There are 14 residues in the CDR3. V was clipped by 0 bases and J by 4 bases, with 7 bases between them. The CDR3 spells CAISESRSNQPQHF. In nucleotides, the CDR3 is TGTGCCATCAGTGAGTCGCGGAGTAATCAGCCCCAGCATTTT.

The chain carries TRBV5-4 and TRBJ2-4, with D possibly matching TRBD1 (5 bases). Trimming took off 3 bases at V and 6 bases at J, with 13 bases between the two ends. Germline V gene data show CDR1 as SGHNT and CDR2 as YYREEE (reference sequence). The CDR3 extends over 14 amino acids. The CDR3 DNA is TGTGCCAGCAGCTCGCAGGGATCAAGAAACATTCAGTACTTC. It encodes CASSSQGSRNIQYF.

The chain has TRBV10-1 and TRBJ1-4, with D possibly matching TRBD1 (6 bases). The V end lost 9 bases, the J end lost 8 bases, and 16 bases lay between the germline ends. Per the germline V gene, CDR1 is WNHNN and CDR2 is SYGVQD (reference sequence). The CDR3 has 13 amino acids. The CDR3 coding sequence is TGCGCCAGGACACCACGACAGGCCGAAAAACTGTTTTTT. Protein product: CARTPRQAEKLFF.

This clone was observed a few times. The CDR3: CASSLGQLNEKLFF. The CDR3 DNA is TGTGCCAGCAGCCTGGGACAGCTGAATGAAAAACTGTTTTTT. The chain carries TRBV11-2 and TRBJ1-4; 7 bases are a match to TRBD1. Trimming at V came to 5 bases and at J to 5 bases, leaving 5 bases not matched to a gene. Germline-derived CDR1 and CDR2 are SGHAT and FQNNGV. CDR3 length: 14 residues.

The chain employs TRBV15 and TRBJ1-2; 8 nucleotides agree with TRBD1. Germline-derived CDR1 and CDR2 are LNHNV and YYDKDF (reference sequence). V lost 5 bases, J lost 4 bases, and 6 bases stayed unmatched. This CDR3 comprises 14 residues. CDR3 nucleotide sequence: TGTGCCACCAGCTTCAGGGGGCTCGGCTATGGCTACACCTTC. This sequence encodes CATSFRGLGYGYTF. Together with reference TRBV15 and TRBJ1-2, the CDR3 gives the full variable domain: DAMVIQNPRYQVTQFGKPVTLSCSQTLNHNVMYWYQQKSSQAPKLLFHYYDKDFNNEADTPDNFQSRRPNTSFCFLDIRSPGLGDTAMYLCATSFRGLGYGYTFGSGTRLTVV.

J is TRBJ2-1 and V is TRBV5-1, with D tentatively TRBD1 (5 bases). CDR1 is SGHRS, CDR2 YFSETQ, per germline. This CDR3 spans 14 amino acids. Trimming cost V 6 bases and J 3 bases, with 13 bases left between them. Here the CDR3 DNA reads TGCGCCAGCAACTCTAGGGGCAGCTACAATGAGCAGTTCTTC. It translates to CASNSRGSYNEQFF.

The chain combines TRBV30 with TRBJ2-7, with D perhaps matching TRBD1 (6 bases). Trimming removed 3 bases at V and 5 bases at J, with 20 bases between. The CDR3 spans 15 residues. The germline V gene encodes CDR1 GTSNPN and CDR2 SVGIG (reference sequence). Here the CDR3 reads CAWREPGTRKNEQYF. The CDR3 DNA sequence: TGTGCCTGGAGGGAACCCGGGACACGAAAGAACGAGCAGTACTTC.

The rearrangement joins TRBV5-4 to TRBJ1-1, with 11 bases that match TRBD1. This CDR3 contains 15 residues. Per germline, CDR1 SGHNT and CDR2 YYREEE (reference sequence). J was trimmed by 4 bases and V by 4 bases; bases with no gene match: 6. CDR3 amino acids: CASSTRTGGGTEAFF. The DNA of the CDR3 is TGTGCCAGCAGCACGCGGACAGGGGGCGGCACTGAAGCTTTCTTT.

The chain combines TRBV27 with TRBJ1-2; no clear D. With 6 bases removed from V and 0 bases from J, the gap between germline ends came to 11 bases. Germline CDR1 MNHEY, CDR2 SMNVEV (reference sequence). This CDR3 is built from 14 residues. CDR3 residues: CASRNLGTNYGYTF. Here the CDR3 DNA reads TGTGCCAGCAGGAATCTCGGGACTAACTATGGCTACACCTTC.

This chain's CDR3 is CAISDPLTGGRNYGYTF. CDR3 coding DNA: TGTGCCATCAGCGATCCCTTGACAGGGGGCCGTAACTATGGCTACACCTTC. This sequence joins TRBV10-3 and TRBJ1-2, with 10 bases fitting TRBD1. CDR1 is ENHRY and CDR2 is SYGVKD in the germline V gene. V dropped 6 bases and J dropped 1; count of bases not matched to a gene: 11. The CDR3 covers 17 residues.

The rearrangement uses TRBV12-3 or TRBV12-4 and TRBJ1-1, with D tentatively TRBD1 (6 bases). The CDR3 spans 13 residues. Trimming removed 10 bases from V and 0 bases from J, with 12 bases in between. CDR3 coding DNA: TGTGCCACCACAAAGGGGGTGAACACTGAAGCTTTCTTT. Translated: CATTKGVNTEAFF.

This chain connects TRBV29-1 to TRBJ1-2, with a possible D match to TRBD1 (6 bases). The CDR3 extends over 13 amino acids. V lost 6 bases to trimming and J lost 3 bases, with 14 bases between them. In germline, CDR1 is SQVTM, CDR2 ANQGSEA. CDR3 sequence (DNA): TGCAGCGTGACAGGCGTGGGTGACTATGGCTACACCTTC. This codes for CSVTGVGDYGYTF.

This clone has a single count. This sequence joins TRBV27 and TRBJ1-1; D ambiguous. Germline-derived CDR1 and CDR2 are MNHEY and SMNVEV (reference sequence). CDR3 length: 14 amino acids. Trimming stripped 1 base from V and 1 base from J, with 7 bases between. CDR3 in DNA: TGTGCCAGCAGTTTATGGGCTCGGAACACTGAAGCTTTCTTT. The encoded protein is CASSLWARNTEAFF.

The chain has TRBV30 and TRBJ2-7; D might be TRBD1 (5 bases). Germline assignment: CDR1 GTSNPN and CDR2 SVGIG (reference sequence). The CDR3 totals 12 residues. V lost 3 bases, J lost 3 bases, and 9 bases lay in between. CDR3 region: CAWSLTGYEQYF. CDR3 coding DNA: TGTGCCTGGAGCCTTACAGGCTACGAGCAGTACTTC.

The V gene is TRBV6-6, the J gene TRBJ1-6, with D possibly matching TRBD1 (6 bases). The CDR3 loop spans 15 amino acids. Germline V gene sequence: CDR1 MNHNY, CDR2 SVGAGI (reference sequence). Trimming pared 2 bases from V and 4 bases from J, leaving 9 bases between. The CDR3 loop is CASSYLDSYNSPLHF. The CDR3 bases are TGTGCCAGCAGTTACCTGGACAGTTATAATTCACCCCTCCACTTT.

V is TRBV18 and J is TRBJ2-1; TRBD1 aligns across 7 bases. CDR3 length equals 17 residues. The germline V gene has CDR1 KGHSH and CDR2 LQKENI. V lost 1 base to trimming and J lost 0 bases; unmatched junction nucleotides: 6. The CDR3 here is CASSPQTGTNSYNEQFF. DNA for the CDR3: TGTGCCAGCTCACCACAGACAGGGACAAACTCCTACAATGAGCAGTTCTTC.

This clone occurred a few times. The chain uses TRBV11-3 and TRBJ2-2, with 13 nucleotides matching TRBD2. CDR1 SGHNT and CDR2 YENEEA come from the germline V gene. J lost 7 bases, V lost 5 bases, and 7 bases had no gene match. The length of the CDR3 is 16 residues. Here the CDR3 reads CASSVPLAGGGGELFF. The CDR3 bases are TGTGCCAGCAGCGTACCACTAGCGGGGGGGGGCGGGGAGCTGTTTTTT.

The genes are TRBV5-6 and TRBJ2-3; 7 bases line up with TRBD1. From germline, CDR1 is SGHDT and CDR2 YYEEEE. The CDR3 has 15 amino acids. V shed 1 base and J 4 bases; nucleotides not matched to a gene: 6. The CDR3 region is CASSLMRGPADTQYF. CDR3 sequence (DNA): TGTGCCAGCAGCTTGATGAGGGGGCCGGCAGATACGCAGTATTTT.

The V gene is TRBV10-1, the J gene TRBJ2-3, with D uncertain. The CDR3 is 13 residues long. Germline CDR1 WNHNN, CDR2 SYGVQD (reference sequence). Trimming cost V 4 bases and J 2 bases, with 7 bases left between them. The DNA for the CDR3 is TGCGCCAGCAGTGCTGGAGCCACAGATACGCAGTATTTT. Residues: CASSAGATDTQYF.

The V call is TRBV19, the J call TRBJ2-1; 9 bases match TRBD1. This CDR3 is built from 15 residues. The ends lost 5 bases at V and 4 bases at J; junction bases unmatched: 6. Germline values: CDR1 LNHDA, CDR2 SQIVND (reference sequence). The CDR3 protein is CASSQDRGRYNEQFF. CDR3 coding DNA: TGTGCCAGTAGTCAGGACAGGGGACGATACAATGAGCAGTTCTTC.